Reported below is one T cell receptor (beta chain). As yet, its antigen is unknown. This entry belongs to a study of T cell responses to AZD1222 COVID-19 vaccine. Study-level results: Regions 160-218 and 743-854 held dominance among vaccine-associated CD4 TCRs, which spanned spike. The study found Spike-specific TCR breadth and depth rose after two AZD1222 doses. Clonal diversity may have been underestimated in mostly white British donors.

Deletions cut 3 bases from V and 8 bases from J, with 11 bases between. The CDR3 runs to 14 residues. CDR1 SGHTA and CDR2 FQGNSA come from the germline V gene. The assay was immunoSEQ multiplex PCR, and TCRdb's table has in-frame clones only and misses some. The data contain roughly 200,000 clones, around nine tenths of them seen just once; the ten biggest clones take up roughly 4%. Here the sequenced sample was peripheral blood, taken 28 days after the second dose of the MenACWY control vaccine. J is TRBJ1-6 and V is TRBV7-2; D remains ambiguous. This clonotype originated in an adult who received the MenACWY meningococcal vaccine as a control. The CDR3 sequence: CASSFAIADSPLHF. CDR3 coding DNA: TGTGCCAGCAGCTTCGCTATAGCGGATTCACCCCTCCACTTT.